The 4 T cell receptor beta chains listed next were all sequenced from one sample in a study of cytomegalovirus exposure and HLA in healthy donors. The table came from immunoSEQ multiplex PCR; TCRdb's copy has only in-frame clones and leaves some out. The data hold under 140,000 clones, with approximately 88% observed a single time. The specimen was PBMCs. The receptors were sampled from a young woman in good health and CMV-seropositive.

This clone was seen just once. The gene calls are TRBV5-6 and TRBJ2-5; 8 positions match TRBD2. Germline trimming cut 0 bases from V and 3 bases from J; bases unmatched to any gene: 1. This CDR3 has 14 residues. Germline V CDR1 and CDR2: SGHDT, YYEEEE. Here the CDR3 reads CASSLEAGEETQYF. The CDR3 bases are TGTGCCAGCAGCTTGGAAGCGGGAGAAGAGACCCAGTACTTC.

This clone was observed a single time. The chain couples TRBV6-4 to TRBJ2-1; TRBD2 matches at 13 bases. The CDR3 is 15 residues long. The germline V gene encodes CDR1 MRHNA and CDR2 SNTAGT. V dropped 3 bases and J dropped 4; count of bases not matched to a gene: 0. For the CDR3, the DNA is TGTGCCAGCAGTGAACTAGCGGGGGGGTACAATGAGCAGTTCTTC. Amino acid sequence: CASSELAGGYNEQFF.

This rearrangement joins TRBV27 to TRBJ2-1; 9 bases map to TRBD2. Germline V gives CDR1 MNHEY, CDR2 SMNVEV (reference sequence). J lost 6 bases, V lost 6 bases, and 18 bases had no gene match. The length of the CDR3 is 18 residues. CDR3 sequence reads: CASSLRPVSWREGNEQFF. The DNA of the CDR3 is TGTGCCAGCAGCCTCCGCCCAGTATCGTGGCGGGAGGGCAATGAGCAGTTCTTC.

This chain links TRBV7-2 with TRBJ2-5; no reliable D call. V lost 2 bases to trimming and J lost 4 bases, with 5 bases between them. Per the germline V gene, CDR1 is SGHTA and CDR2 is FQGNSA. CDR3 length: 12 residues. The CDR3, as DNA: TGTGCCAGCAGCTTATTCTCAGAGACCCAGTACTTC. Its protein is CASSLFSETQYF.